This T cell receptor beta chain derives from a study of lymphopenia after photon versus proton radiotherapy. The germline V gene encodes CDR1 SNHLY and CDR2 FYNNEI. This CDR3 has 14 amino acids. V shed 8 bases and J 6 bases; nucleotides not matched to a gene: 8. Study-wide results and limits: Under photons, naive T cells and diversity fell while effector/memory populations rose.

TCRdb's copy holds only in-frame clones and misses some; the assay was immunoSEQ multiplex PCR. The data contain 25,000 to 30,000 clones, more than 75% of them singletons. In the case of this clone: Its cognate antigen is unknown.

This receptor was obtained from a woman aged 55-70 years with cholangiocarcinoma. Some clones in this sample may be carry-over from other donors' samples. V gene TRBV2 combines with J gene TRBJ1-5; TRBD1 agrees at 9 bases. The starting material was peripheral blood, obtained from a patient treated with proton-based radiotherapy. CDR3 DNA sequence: TGTGCCAGCGGGACCGGGACAGGGTCTCAGCCCCAGCATTTT. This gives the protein CASGTGTGSQPQHF.